Listed below are T cell receptor beta chains from one sample, sequenced in a study of CD8 T cells in Susac syndrome. TCRdb fed the immunoSEQ multiplex PCR reads into MiXCR, producing one record per CDR3 protein. Of approximately 120,000 distinct CDR3 sequences in the sample, 90% to 98% were seen once. Specimen: CD4+ T cells from PBMCs. The receptors shown here come from a human donor in good health. The CDR3 runs from the conserved cysteine through the conserved F or W. The D gene is left open where the match is weak. The size field is filled for only some rows; it gives once, few, many or a size class.

clone size: -; V gene: TRBV6-2/TRBV6-3; J gene: TRBJ2-7; D gene: TRBD1; CDR3 DNA: TGTGCCAGCAGCTCCTTACCGGGACAGGGGACCTACGAGCAGTACTTC; CDR3 protein: CASSSLPGQGTYEQYF
clone size: -; V gene: TRBV28; J gene: TRBJ1-2; D gene: TRBD1; CDR3 DNA: TGTGCCAGCAGTCCAGGACAGGGGAGTATGATCGGTGGCTACACCTTC; CDR3 protein: CASSPGQGSMIGGYTF
clone size: -; V gene: TRBV10-3; J gene: TRBJ1-1; D gene: -; CDR3 DNA: TGTGCCATCAGTGGTGTGAAGGGTGGTACTGAAGCTTTCTTT; CDR3 protein: CAISGVKGGTEAFF
clone size: -; V gene: TRBV12-3/TRBV12-4; J gene: TRBJ2-2; D gene: -; CDR3 DNA: TGTGCCAGCAGTTTAATAGCGAACACCGGGGAGCTGTTTTTT; CDR3 protein: CASSLIANTGELFF
clone size: -; V gene: TRBV5-1; J gene: TRBJ2-4; D gene: TRBD1; CDR3 DNA: TGCGCCAGCAGCTTGACTCAGGGGGCAGAAAACATTCAGTACTTC; CDR3 protein: CASSLTQGAENIQYF
clone size: -; V gene: TRBV28; J gene: TRBJ1-5; D gene: -; CDR3 DNA: TGTGCCAGCAGTCCTCACCAAAGACAGCTATACGACAATCAGCCCCAGCATTTT; CDR3 protein: CASSPHQRQLYDNQPQHF
clone size: -; V gene: TRBV29-1; J gene: TRBJ2-7; D gene: TRBD1; CDR3 DNA: TGCAGCGTTGCCAGGGGGTCAATCGAGCAGTACTTC; CDR3 protein: CSVARGSIEQYF
clone size: -; V gene: TRBV4-2; J gene: TRBJ2-1; D gene: TRBD1; CDR3 DNA: TGTGCCAGCAGCCAAGTTAACAGGGGGAGAAACAATGAGCAGTTCTTC; CDR3 protein: CASSQVNRGRNNEQFF
clone size: -; V gene: TRBV28; J gene: TRBJ2-7; D gene: -; CDR3 DNA: TGTGCCAGCAGTTTACCTGGGACCGACTACGAGCAGTACTTC; CDR3 protein: CASSLPGTDYEQYF
clone size: -; V gene: TRBV3-1; J gene: TRBJ2-2; D gene: -; CDR3 DNA: TGTGCCAGCAGCCGGGGCGGAGGGGCCGGGGAGCTGTTTTTT; CDR3 protein: CASSRGGGAGELFF
clone size: -; V gene: TRBV7-2; J gene: TRBJ2-3; D gene: -; CDR3 DNA: TGTGCCAGCAGCCGGGGACGGCTTAGCACAGATACGCAGTATTTT; CDR3 protein: CASSRGRLSTDTQYF
clone size: -; V gene: TRBV7-8; J gene: TRBJ1-6; D gene: TRBD1; CDR3 DNA: TGTGCCAGCAGCTTAGTACAGGGACAGGGGTCCTATAATTCACCCCTCCACTTT; CDR3 protein: CASSLVQGQGSYNSPLHF
clone size: -; V gene: TRBV7-2; J gene: TRBJ1-3; D gene: -; CDR3 DNA: TGTGCCAGCAGCTTACAGGGGGGAAACACCATATATTTT; CDR3 protein: CASSLQGGNTIYF
clone size: -; V gene: TRBV19; J gene: TRBJ1-3; D gene: -; CDR3 DNA: TGTGCCAGTAGTATACGACGGCCCTCTGGAAACACCATATATTTT; CDR3 protein: CASSIRRPSGNTIYF
clone size: -; V gene: TRBV29-1; J gene: TRBJ2-3; D gene: TRBD1; CDR3 DNA: TGCAGCGCCAGGACTGAAAGGGGGCTTCATCAGACAGATACGCAGTATTTT; CDR3 protein: CSARTERGLHQTDTQYF
clone size: -; V gene: TRBV19; J gene: TRBJ2-2; D gene: -; CDR3 DNA: TGTGCCAGTAGTCCTCCTCGGGTCCGCCAGGGCCCCGGGGAGCTGTTTTTT; CDR3 protein: CASSPPRVRQGPGELFF
clone size: -; V gene: TRBV19; J gene: TRBJ1-5; D gene: TRBD1; CDR3 DNA: TGTGCCAGTACTCCCAGCGGGACAGTTAGCAATCAGCCCCAGCATTTT; CDR3 protein: CASTPSGTVSNQPQHF
clone size: -; V gene: TRBV7-9; J gene: TRBJ2-3; D gene: TRBD2; CDR3 DNA: TGTGCCAGCAGCTTACAAGTAGCGGGAGTATCAGATACGCAGTATTTT; CDR3 protein: CASSLQVAGVSDTQYF
clone size: -; V gene: TRBV7-2; J gene: TRBJ1-3; D gene: -; CDR3 DNA: TGTGCCAGCAGCTTAGTTGCGGGGGGTGTAGGAAACACCATATATTTT; CDR3 protein: CASSLVAGGVGNTIYF
clone size: -; V gene: TRBV6-2/TRBV6-3; J gene: TRBJ2-1; D gene: -; CDR3 DNA: TGTGCCAGCAGTTACTCCTCACTGACCTACAATGAGCAGTTCTTC; CDR3 protein: CASSYSSLTYNEQFF
clone size: -; V gene: TRBV9; J gene: TRBJ2-5; D gene: -; CDR3 DNA: TGTGCCAGCAGCGTCGGGACTTCCAAATCCCAAGAGACCCAGTACTTC; CDR3 protein: CASSVGTSKSQETQYF
clone size: once; V gene: TRBV6-6; J gene: TRBJ2-7; D gene: TRBD1; CDR3 DNA: TGTGCCAGCAGAACCGACAGGGGCGAGCAGTACTTC; CDR3 protein: CASRTDRGEQYF
clone size: -; V gene: TRBV3-1; J gene: TRBJ2-7; D gene: TRBD1; CDR3 DNA: TGTGCCAGCAGCCAGCCCGGGGACAGGGGGATCTACGAGCAGTACTTC; CDR3 protein: CASSQPGDRGIYEQYF
clone size: -; V gene: TRBV4-2; J gene: TRBJ1-1; D gene: TRBD1; CDR3 DNA: TGTGCCAGCAGCCAAGAGGGACAGGGAGCAGCTTTCTTT; CDR3 protein: CASSQEGQGAAFF
clone size: -; V gene: TRBV7-2; J gene: TRBJ2-5; D gene: -; CDR3 DNA: TGTGCCAGCAGTTTTGACTCCTCCCCTGGTGAGACCCAGTACTTC; CDR3 protein: CASSFDSSPGETQYF
clone size: -; V gene: TRBV2; J gene: TRBJ1-5; D gene: -; CDR3 DNA: TGTGCCAGCAGGCGAAACAGGGAGGCGGATCAGCCCCAGCATTTT; CDR3 protein: CASRRNREADQPQHF
clone size: -; V gene: TRBV6-5; J gene: TRBJ2-7; D gene: TRBD1; CDR3 DNA: TGTGCCAGCAGTTACGGGACAGGCCGCAACTACGAGCAGTACTTC; CDR3 protein: CASSYGTGRNYEQYF
clone size: -; V gene: TRBV14; J gene: TRBJ2-5; D gene: TRBD1; CDR3 DNA: TGTGCCAGCAGCCAAGGCGACAGGGGGTTGAAGACCCAGTACTTC; CDR3 protein: CASSQGDRGLKTQYF
clone size: -; V gene: TRBV5-1; J gene: TRBJ2-7; D gene: TRBD1; CDR3 DNA: TGCGCCAGCAGCCGAACAGGGGGCATGTACGAGCAGTACTTC; CDR3 protein: CASSRTGGMYEQYF
clone size: -; V gene: TRBV29-1; J gene: TRBJ1-2; D gene: -; CDR3 DNA: TGCAGCGTTGAAGGGGGAGGCTACACCTTC; CDR3 protein: CSVEGGGYTF
clone size: -; V gene: TRBV7-9; J gene: TRBJ2-5; D gene: -; CDR3 DNA: TGTGCCAGCAGCTACCCCCGGGCCGGTGGGGAGACCCAGTACTTC; CDR3 protein: CASSYPRAGGETQYF
clone size: -; V gene: TRBV29-1; J gene: TRBJ2-7; D gene: TRBD1; CDR3 DNA: TGCAGCGTTGAAGGACAGGGCTACGAGCAGTACTTC; CDR3 protein: CSVEGQGYEQYF
clone size: -; V gene: TRBV14; J gene: TRBJ2-5; D gene: -; CDR3 DNA: TGTGCCAGCAGCCAAAACTCTCAAGAGACCCAGTACTTC; CDR3 protein: CASSQNSQETQYF
clone size: -; V gene: TRBV7-9; J gene: TRBJ1-6; D gene: -; CDR3 DNA: TGTGCCAGCAGCCAGAGTGGCGGGAATTCACCCCTCCACTTT; CDR3 protein: CASSQSGGNSPLHF
clone size: -; V gene: TRBV6-5; J gene: TRBJ1-2; D gene: -; CDR3 DNA: TGTGCCAGCACCACTAGGGTGTCTAATGGCTACACCTTC; CDR3 protein: CASTTRVSNGYTF
clone size: -; V gene: TRBV30; J gene: TRBJ1-5; D gene: TRBD1; CDR3 DNA: TGTGCCTGGAGTGTTGGACAGGCCGATCAGCCCCAGCATTTT; CDR3 protein: CAWSVGQADQPQHF
clone size: -; V gene: TRBV30; J gene: TRBJ2-7; D gene: -; CDR3 DNA: TGTGCCTGGGGCAGCGGACGGGCCCCCGAGCAGTACTTC; CDR3 protein: CAWGSGRAPEQYF
clone size: -; V gene: TRBV27; J gene: TRBJ1-4; D gene: TRBD1; CDR3 DNA: TGTGCCAGCAGTTTCCCCACAGGGGACGAGGGTGAAAAACTGTTTTTT; CDR3 protein: CASSFPTGDEGEKLFF
clone size: -; V gene: TRBV29-1; J gene: TRBJ1-1; D gene: -; CDR3 DNA: TGCAGCTTTAAAGGGGTGCTCGACACTGAAGCTTTCTTT; CDR3 protein: CSFKGVLDTEAFF
clone size: -; V gene: TRBV5-1; J gene: TRBJ2-5; D gene: TRBD2; CDR3 DNA: TGCGCCAGCAGCTCCCGCGGGGGGGCCGCGGGAGAGACCCAGTACTTC; CDR3 protein: CASSSRGGAAGETQYF
clone size: -; V gene: TRBV3-1; J gene: TRBJ2-6; D gene: -; CDR3 DNA: TGTGCCAGCAGCCAAAGGGGATTGGGGGCCAACGTCCTGACTTTC; CDR3 protein: CASSQRGLGANVLTF
clone size: -; V gene: TRBV3-1; J gene: TRBJ2-7; D gene: TRBD2; CDR3 DNA: TGTGCCAGCAGCCAAGCCCCCGCGGGAGCGGGACCAGATCAGCAGTACTTC; CDR3 protein: CASSQAPAGAGPDQQYF
clone size: -; V gene: TRBV20-1; J gene: TRBJ1-2; D gene: TRBD1; CDR3 DNA: TGCAGTGCTACCCAGACAGGGGTGTCTCGTGGCTACACCTTC; CDR3 protein: CSATQTGVSRGYTF
clone size: -; V gene: TRBV7-2; J gene: TRBJ2-2; D gene: -; CDR3 DNA: TGTGCCAGCAGCGAAGGAGGGGCCGGGGAGCTGTTTTTT; CDR3 protein: CASSEGGAGELFF
clone size: once; V gene: TRBV5-1; J gene: TRBJ2-2; D gene: TRBD1; CDR3 DNA: TGCGCCAGCAGCTTGGCTCAGGGGGCAACCGGGGAGCTGTTTTTT; CDR3 protein: CASSLAQGATGELFF
clone size: once; V gene: TRBV4-2; J gene: TRBJ2-2; D gene: TRBD2; CDR3 DNA: TGTGCCAGCAGCCACCCCCGGTGGGCGGGGGGGAACACCGGGGAGCTGTTTTTT; CDR3 protein: CASSHPRWAGGNTGELFF
clone size: -; V gene: TRBV3-1; J gene: TRBJ2-7; D gene: -; CDR3 DNA: TGTGCCAGCAGCCAAGTTTTTAGTTCCTACGAGCAGTACTTC; CDR3 protein: CASSQVFSSYEQYF
clone size: -; V gene: TRBV11-1; J gene: TRBJ1-1; D gene: -; CDR3 DNA: TGTGCCAGCAGCTTAGGGCCCGCAGGTGAAGCTTTCTTT; CDR3 protein: CASSLGPAGEAFF